This T cell receptor beta chain was identified in a study of T cell responses to AZD1222 COVID-19 vaccine. General study findings and limits: Two doses of AZD1222 preceded a rise in Spike-specific TCR breadth and depth. Just a handful of AZD1222 recipients were seropositive at baseline. There were mostly white British donors and more females than males, and clonal diversity was possibly underestimated.

This clone was observed a single time. No antigen is known for it. Combined were second doses at about 4 or about 12 weeks. This CDR3 region has 13 residues. V shed 1 base and J 15 bases; nucleotides not matched to a gene: 9. Germline CDR1 reads MGHRA; CDR2 reads YSYEKL. Clones were sequenced by immunoSEQ multiplex PCR, and TCRdb holds only the in-frame ones, with some missing. Among approximately 130,000 clones listed, around 86% were seen once. The TCR originated in an adult who received the AZD1222 COVID-19 vaccine. The sample was peripheral blood, taken 28 days after the second AZD1222 dose. The rearrangement joins TRBV4-1 to TRBJ1-5; 7 positions agree with TRBD1. CDR3 sequence reads: CASSQGGQSLVHF. The CDR3 DNA reads as TGCGCCAGCAGCCAAGGGGGACAGTCCTTGGTGCATTTT.